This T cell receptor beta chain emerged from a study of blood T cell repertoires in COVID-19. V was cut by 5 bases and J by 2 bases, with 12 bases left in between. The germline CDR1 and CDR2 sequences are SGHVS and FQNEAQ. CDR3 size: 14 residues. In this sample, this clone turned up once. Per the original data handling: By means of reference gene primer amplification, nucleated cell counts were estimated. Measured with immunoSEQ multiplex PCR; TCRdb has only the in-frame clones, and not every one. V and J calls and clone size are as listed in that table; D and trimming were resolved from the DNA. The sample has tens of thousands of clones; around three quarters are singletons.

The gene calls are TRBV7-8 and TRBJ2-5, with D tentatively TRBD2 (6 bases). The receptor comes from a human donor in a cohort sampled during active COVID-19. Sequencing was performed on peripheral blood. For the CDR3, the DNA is TGTGCCAGCAGCCCCAGGGAGGTACAAGAGACCCAGTACTTC. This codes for CASSPREVQETQYF.